A single sample is the source of the 31 T cell receptor beta chains below, sequenced in a study of blood T cell repertoires in COVID-19. TCRdb's copy holds only in-frame clones and misses some; the assay was immunoSEQ multiplex PCR. The sample consists of tens of thousands of clones, 70% to 85% of them appearing once. The sequencing sample was made of peripheral blood. The receptors were gathered from a man in his sixties with acute or convalescent COVID-19.

The V gene is TRBV20-1, the J gene TRBJ1-2, with no clear D. Trimming took 3 bases from V and 7 from J, leaving 18 bases between them. CDR1 and CDR2 from the germline V gene are DFQATT and SNEGSKA (reference sequence). This CDR3 region has 14 residues. The CDR3 is CSASPPRQRGGYTF. CDR3 sequence (DNA): TGCAGTGCTAGTCCCCCCCGCCAGAGAGGTGGCTACACCTTC.

This rearrangement joins TRBV19 to TRBJ1-5; tentative D call: TRBD1 (5 bases). V was shortened by 6 bases and J by 2 bases, with 11 bases between the two germline ends. CDR1 and CDR2 (germline): LNHDA, SQIVND (reference sequence). The CDR3 has 14 amino acids. As DNA, the CDR3 is TGTGCCAGTAGCCAGGGCTTCGGCAATCAGCCCCAGCATTTT. Amino acid sequence: CASSQGFGNQPQHF.

This clone is labeled as medium-sized. This chain joins TRBV10-2 and TRBJ1-2; TRBD1 matches 11 bases. CDR1 is WSHSY and CDR2 is SAAADI in the germline V gene. The CDR3 has 14 residues. V lost 6 bases and J lost 7; bases outside the gene matches: 7. In DNA, the CDR3 is TGCGCCAGCAGCCTGGGACAGGGGGGAATTGGCTACACCTTC. Its translation: CASSLGQGGIGYTF.

The sample holds one count of this clone. V gene TRBV7-6 combines with J gene TRBJ2-1, with a possible D match to TRBD1 (5 bases). There are 12 residues in the CDR3. V was trimmed by 2 bases and J by 7 bases, leaving 6 bases between them. Germline CDR1 SGHVS, CDR2 FNYEAQ. The CDR3 region is CASSLSGNEQFF. The DNA of the CDR3 is TGTGCCAGCAGCTTATCAGGGAATGAGCAGTTCTTC.

The chain joins TRBV9 to TRBJ1-1; the match to TRBD1 covers 8 bases. Germline V CDR1 and CDR2: SGDLS, YYNGEE. The V and J ends lost 3 bases and 7 bases, in that order; junction bases with no gene match: 11. This CDR3 spans 15 amino acids. In DNA form, the CDR3 reads TGTGCCAGCAGCGCAGGGGGCCAGGGGCTTTTTGAAGCTTTCTTT. Its translation is CASSAGGQGLFEAFF.

The V and J genes are TRBV13 and TRBJ1-1; 7 bases align to TRBD1. The CDR3 has 16 amino acids. J gave up 4 bases and V 5 bases, and 13 bases lay outside the gene matches. Per the germline V gene, CDR1 is PRHDT and CDR2 is FYEKMQ (reference sequence). The CDR3 coding sequence is TGTGCCAGCAGCCCCGAAAGGGGGCGATTTGTCACTGAAGCTTTCTTT. This encodes CASSPERGRFVTEAFF.

The chain combines TRBV10-3 with TRBJ1-1; D gene ambiguous. Trimming took off 4 bases at V and 2 bases at J, with 11 bases between the two ends. CDR3 length equals 14 residues. Germline CDR1 ENHRY, CDR2 SYGVKD. The CDR3 is CAISASTVNTEAFF. As DNA, the CDR3 is TGTGCCATCAGTGCCTCCACAGTTAACACTGAAGCTTTCTTT.

V is TRBV18 and J is TRBJ2-5; D might be TRBD1 (6 bases). Between the trimmed V and J ends, which lost 6 bases and 5 bases, there was a span of 16 bases. Germline V CDR1 and CDR2: KGHSH, LQKENI. CDR3 length: 14 amino acids. This chain's CDR3 is CASSRTGRSETQYF. CDR3 nucleotide sequence: TGTGCCAGCTCGCGTACAGGGCGGTCGGAGACCCAGTACTTC.

The chain links TRBV3-1 (or the pseudogene TRBV3-2) to TRBJ1-5, with 7 bases aligning to TRBD1. This CDR3 is 15 amino acids long. From germline, CDR1 is LGHDT and CDR2 YNNKEL (reference sequence). Trimming cost V 6 bases and J 2 bases; bases outside gene matches: 7. The CDR3 sequence is CASSPAGQGNQPQHF. CDR3 sequence (DNA): TGTGCCAGCAGTCCTGCCGGACAGGGCAATCAGCCCCAGCATTTT.

This clone has only one observation. The V gene is TRBV4-1, the J gene TRBJ2-7; D remains ambiguous. Germline CDR1 MGHRA, CDR2 YSYEKL. Trimming took off 2 bases at V and 5 bases at J, with 4 bases between the two ends. The CDR3 extends over 11 amino acids. The CDR3 spells CASSQLDEQYF. The CDR3 DNA reads TGCGCCAGCAGCCAACTAGACGAGCAGTACTTC.

This chain joins TRBV24-1 and TRBJ1-5; 8 bases fit TRBD1. CDR3 size: 15 residues. CDR1 and CDR2 (germline): KGHDR, SFDVKD. The J segment lost 4 bases and the V segment lost 3 bases, leaving 4 bases of the junction unmatched. Here the CDR3 reads CATSDVTGANQPQHF. In DNA, the CDR3 is TGTGCCACCAGTGATGTGACAGGGGCGAATCAGCCCCAGCATTTT.

The V call is TRBV6-5, the J call TRBJ1-1; 9 bases align to TRBD1. The CDR3 totals 13 residues. Germline CDR1 reads MNHEY; CDR2 reads SVGAGI. V gave up 6 bases and J gave up 5 bases; unmatched junction bases: 4. CDR3 sequence reads: CASSGTGRTEAFF. The DNA of the CDR3 is TGTGCCAGCAGCGGGACAGGGAGGACTGAAGCTTTCTTT.

The chain employs TRBV7-2 and TRBJ2-5; 10 bases are shared with TRBD2. Germline assignment: CDR1 SGHTA and CDR2 FQGNSA. This CDR3 has 16 residues. Trimming took 0 bases from V and 5 from J; bases not matched to a gene: 6. CDR3 sequence: CASSLAAGGLKETQYF. The CDR3 DNA follows: TGTGCCAGCAGCTTAGCAGCGGGGGGGCTGAAGGAGACCCAGTACTTC.

The chain couples TRBV2 to TRBJ2-3, with 7 bases identical to TRBD2. The CDR3 totals 12 residues. CDR1 is SNHLY and CDR2 is FYNNEI in the germline V gene. Losses at the gene ends were 8 bases for V and 7 bases for J; bases not matched to a gene: 6. CDR3 sequence (DNA): TGTGCCAGCGCCGGGGGGTTGCATACGCAGTATTTT. The encoded protein is CASAGGLHTQYF. Drawing the rest from reference TRBV2 and TRBJ2-3, the complete variable domain is EPEVTQTPSHQVTQMGQEVILRCVPISNHLYFYWYRQILGQKVEFLVSFYNNEISEKSEIFDDQFSVERPDGSNFTLKIRSTKLEDSAMYFCASAGGLHTQYFGPGTRLTVL.

The chain is built from TRBV19 and TRBJ2-7; TRBD2 agrees at 10 bases. The CDR3 covers 14 residues. V was pared by 5 bases and J by 3 bases, with 4 bases of the junction left unmatched. Germline V CDR1 and CDR2: LNHDA, SQIVND (reference sequence). The CDR3 sequence: CASSSSGRHYEQYF. The CDR3 nucleotides are TGTGCCAGTAGTTCTAGCGGGAGACACTACGAGCAGTACTTC.

The chain couples TRBV7-9 to TRBJ2-7, with D maybe TRBD2 (6 bases). Trimming shortened V by 6 bases and J by 3 bases, and 9 bases separated the two germline ends. Germline V gene sequence: CDR1 SEHNR, CDR2 FQNEAQ (reference sequence). The CDR3 has 12 amino acids. The CDR3 region is CASRQEGYEQYF. CDR3 DNA sequence: TGTGCCAGCAGGCAGGAGGGCTACGAGCAGTACTTC.

This clone was seen a handful of times. The chain has TRBV11-1 and TRBJ1-2; 7 bases are a match to TRBD1. Looked up from germline, CDR1 is SGHAT and CDR2 is FQDESV (reference sequence). V trimming: 4 bases; J trimming: 6 bases; junction bases outside the gene matches: 2. This CDR3 region has 12 residues. CDR3 in amino acids: CASSSQGNGYTF. CDR3 bases: TGTGCCAGCAGCTCACAGGGGAATGGCTACACCTTC.

The chain carries TRBV10-3 and TRBJ1-6; the D gene is possibly TRBD1 (5 bases). V was cut by 0 bases and J by 5 bases, with 11 bases left in between. In germline, CDR1 is ENHRY, CDR2 SYGVKD. CDR3 length equals 16 residues. CDR3 nucleotide sequence: TGTGCCATCAGTGAGTCGGGGGGTCTAGATAATTCACCCCTCCACTTT. Translation gives CAISESGGLDNSPLHF.

CDR3 protein: CASSLAGVGGLKQSEQFF. In DNA, the CDR3 is TGTGCCAGCAGCTTAGCCGGGGTTGGCGGGCTCAAGCAAAGTGAGCAGTTCTTC. The chain carries TRBV11-2 and TRBJ2-1; possible D gene TRBD2, 5 bases. The germline gives CDR1 SGHAT, CDR2 FQNNGV. CDR3 length: 18 amino acids. Trimming removed 1 base at V and 9 bases at J, with 25 bases between. Based on the CDR3 plus reference TRBV11-2 and TRBJ2-1, the full variable domain is EAGVAQSPRYKIIEKRQSVAFWCNPISGHATLYWYQQILGQGPKLLIQFQNNGVVDDSQLPKDRFSAERLKGVDSTLKIQPAKLEDSAVYLCASSLAGVGGLKQSEQFFGPGTRLTVL.

CDR3 nucleotides: TGTGCCAGTCGGGGGACAGGGAAGTGGGGTGGCAATGAGCAGTTCTTC. It is translated as CASRGTGKWGGNEQFF. The chain has TRBV19 and TRBJ2-1; TRBD1 matches at 9 bases. CDR3 length: 16 residues. J lost 6 bases, V lost 8 bases, and 14 bases had no gene match. CDR1 LNHDA and CDR2 SQIVND come from the germline V gene (reference sequence).

V and J are TRBV27 and TRBJ2-5, with 9 nucleotides matching TRBD1. The CDR3 contains 20 residues. The V segment lost 4 bases and the J segment 2 bases; nucleotides outside the gene matches: 20. Per germline, CDR1 MNHEY and CDR2 SMNVEV (reference sequence). The CDR3 reads CASSSDWTGDGSPRQETQYF. DNA of the CDR3: TGTGCCAGCAGTTCAGATTGGACAGGGGATGGCTCCCCCCGGCAAGAGACCCAGTACTTC.

The sample holds one count of this clone. The V call is TRBV9, the J call TRBJ2-3; 12 bases align to TRBD1. The CDR3 length is 17 residues. Germline trimming cut 2 bases from V and 2 bases from J; bases unmatched to any gene: 6. The germline gives CDR1 SGDLS, CDR2 YYNGEE. CDR3: CASSVGTGGRVTDTQYF. The CDR3, as DNA: TGTGCCAGCAGCGTTGGGACAGGGGGCCGCGTCACAGATACGCAGTATTTT.

Comment on this clone: Other DNA sequences within the sample encode an identical CDR3. The CDR3 loop is CASSHSERGAYNEQFF. The CDR3 coding sequence is TGTGCCAGCAGCCATTCAGAACGGGGGGCCTACAATGAGCAGTTCTTC. The V and J genes are TRBV3-1 (or the pseudogene TRBV3-2) and TRBJ2-1; 7 bases agree with TRBD2. J was trimmed by 2 bases and V by 3 bases; bases with no gene match: 7. Looked up from germline, CDR1 is LGHDT and CDR2 is YNNKEL (reference sequence). This CDR3 has 16 amino acids.

There are a few counts of this clone. V usage is TRBV29-1 and J usage is TRBJ2-1; TRBD2 matches 10 bases. Germline CDR1 SQVTM, CDR2 ANQGSEA. Losses at the gene ends were 2 bases for V and 7 bases for J; bases not matched to a gene: 8. There are 15 residues in the CDR3. CDR3 nucleotide sequence: TGCAGCGTTGAATTAGCGGGGGGCCCCTCGAATGAGCAGTTCTTC. Its protein is CSVELAGGPSNEQFF.

The rearrangement links TRBV11-2 to TRBJ1-2; 7 nucleotides agree with TRBD1. CDR1 SGHAT and CDR2 FQNNGV come from the germline V gene. The junction had 10 bases not matched to a gene; V was cut back by 5 bases and J by 4 bases. The CDR3 spans 15 residues. CDR3 nucleotide sequence: TGTGCCAGCAGCCCCGCGGGACAGCAAATCTATGGCTACACCTTC. This encodes CASSPAGQQIYGYTF.

The chain joins TRBV25-1 to TRBJ1-1; perhaps TRBD1 as D (6 bases). Trimming stripped 1 base from V and 6 bases from J, with 15 bases between. This CDR3 is 15 amino acids long. Germline V CDR1 and CDR2: MGHDK, SYGVNS. CDR3 nucleotides: TGTGCCAGCAGTGAATCCGGTGCTTCAGGGGCTGAAGCTTTCTTT. It specifies CASSESGASGAEAFF.

This chain connects TRBV15 to TRBJ2-5, with TRBD2 identical over 7 bases. With V trimmed by 3 bases and J by 4 bases, 11 bases remained unmatched. There are 16 residues in the CDR3. CDR1 and CDR2 from the germline V gene are LNHNV and YYDKDF (reference sequence). CDR3 DNA: TGTGCCACCAGCAGGGAAAGCGGGGTAGGCGGAGAGACCCAGTACTTC. This translates into CATSRESGVGGETQYF.

J is TRBJ2-1 and V is TRBV19, with TRBD1 as a possible D gene (5 bases). Germline CDR1 reads LNHDA; CDR2 reads SQIVND (reference sequence). Trimming left V 5 bases short and J 6 bases short, with 8 bases between. This CDR3 is built from 12 residues. The CDR3 sequence is CASSFTGNEQFF. CDR3 coding DNA: TGTGCCAGTAGTTTCACAGGCAATGAGCAGTTCTTC.

The rearrangement uses TRBV9 and TRBJ1-1; TRBD1 is a possible D gene (5 bases). The CDR3 totals 11 residues. CDR1 and CDR2 (germline): SGDLS, YYNGEE. Trimming took off 8 bases at V and 6 bases at J, with 11 bases between the two ends. CDR3 in DNA: TGTGCCAGTGGTAAGGGGCCTGAAGCTTTCTTT. Its translation is CASGKGPEAFF.

The gene calls are TRBV6-5 and TRBJ1-2; 8 bases map to TRBD1. The CDR3 has 15 residues. Trimming cost V 0 bases and J 3 bases; bases outside gene matches: 3. The germline V gene has CDR1 MNHEY and CDR2 SVGAGI. CDR3 nucleotides: TGTGCCAGCAGTTACTCGACAGGGGCAGACTATGGCTACACCTTC. It specifies CASSYSTGADYGYTF.

About this clone: Other DNA sequences in this sample translate to the same CDR3. The V and J genes are TRBV5-1 and TRBJ1-1; unclear D gene. The CDR3 contains 14 residues. CDR1 is SGHRS, CDR2 YFSETQ, per germline. With 4 bases removed from V and 0 bases from J, the gap between germline ends came to 10 bases. The CDR3 DNA sequence: TGCGCCAGCAGCCTGGACGGTATGAACACTGAAGCTTTCTTT. It yields the protein CASSLDGMNTEAFF. Based on the CDR3 plus reference TRBV5-1 and TRBJ1-1, the full variable domain is KAGVTQTPRYLIKTRGQQVTLSCSPISGHRSVSWYQQTPGQGLQFLFEYFSETQRNKGNFPGRFSGRQFSNSRSEMNVSTLELGDSALYLCASSLDGMNTEAFFGQGTRLTVV.